This is a list of T cell receptor beta chains from one sample in a study of identical twins. TCRdb processed the 5' RACE reads anew with MiXCR; each CDR3 protein has one entry. This sample has approximately 620,000 distinct CDR3 sequences, with about 9.4% found just once. This same sample was also part of a study on yellow fever vaccine responses in identical twins.

The source material was PBMCs. The receptors were gathered from a woman aged 18-29 years in good health. Each CDR3 is given with its conserved first and last residue. D genes are given only for firm matches. Some rows have no size entry. The others give once, few or many, or a class for an expanded clone.

clone_size,d_call,cdr3_length,j_call,v_call,cdr3_nt,cdr3_aa
many,NA,13,TRBJ2-2,TRBV6-5,TGTGCCAGCAGTTACGAGGGGCCCGGGGAGCTGTTTTTT,CASSYEGPGELFF
many,TRBD2,18,TRBJ2-1,TRBV20-1,TGCAGTGCTAGAGCGATGGGACTAGCGGGAGCCGTCAACAATGAGCAGTTCTTC,CSARAMGLAGAVNNEQFF
NA,NA,16,TRBJ2-7,TRBV6-2/TRBV6-3,TGTGCCAGCAGTTACGGTAAGGACGGGACTTCCTACGAGCAGTACTTC,CASSYGKDGTSYEQYF
many,NA,13,TRBJ2-5,TRBV25-1,TGTGCCAGCAGCACACAGGTACAAGAGACCCAGTACTTC,CASSTQVQETQYF
NA,NA,17,TRBJ2-1,TRBV5-6,TGTGCCAGCAGCTTGGTAGGGGGGAAGAGCTCCTACAATGAGCAGTTCTTC,CASSLVGGKSSYNEQFF
NA,NA,15,TRBJ1-2,TRBV9,TGTGCCAGCAGCCCCAGAGGGGAACGGGGCTTCGGCTACACCTTC,CASSPRGERGFGYTF
many,NA,15,TRBJ2-3,TRBV20-1,TGCAGTGCTAGTTCATTCGGGTTACCCACAGATACGCAGTATTTT,CSASSFGLPTDTQYF
many,TRBD2,16,TRBJ2-7,TRBV12-3/TRBV12-4,TGTGCCAGCAGTTTAGGTGTTGGGACTAGCGGATACGAGCAGTACTTC,CASSLGVGTSGYEQYF
NA,TRBD1,19,TRBJ2-7,TRBV20-1,TGCAGTGCTAGAGCTCCCCGGGACAGGGGGACCATGAAGCCCTACGAGCAGTACTTC,CSARAPRDRGTMKPYEQYF
few,NA,13,TRBJ2-7,TRBV10-1,TGCGCCAGCAGTGAGGGGGATATGGGCGAGCAGTACTTC,CASSEGDMGEQYF
few,NA,13,TRBJ2-7,TRBV29-1,TGCAGCGTTGAATTAACGGGTACCTACGAGCAGTACTTC,CSVELTGTYEQYF
NA,NA,12,TRBJ2-1,TRBV20-1,TGCAGTGCTAGAGACTTTAGAGATGAGCAGTTCTTC,CSARDFRDEQFF
NA,NA,16,TRBJ2-1,TRBV27,TGTGCCAGCAGTTTTTTCCCTGCCAGCTCCTACAATGAGCAGTTCTTC,CASSFFPASSYNEQFF
many,NA,13,TRBJ1-5,TRBV7-2,TGTGCCAGCAGCTTAGGCAGGGTGGGGCCCCAGCATTTT,CASSLGRVGPQHF
many,TRBD2,16,TRBJ2-2,TRBV7-2,TGTGCCAGCAGCACCTCCGGGACTAGCGTTTCCGGGGAGCTGTTTTTT,CASSTSGTSVSGELFF
NA,NA,11,TRBJ2-7,TRBV28,TGTGCCAGCACCAACGCGCGAGAGCAGTACTTC,CASTNAREQYF
NA,TRBD1,13,TRBJ2-3,TRBV7-8,TGTGCCGGGAGGACAGGGAACACAGATACGCAGTATTTT,CAGRTGNTDTQYF